Listed here are 18 T cell receptor beta chains from one sample, sequenced in a study of blood T cells in healthy people across ages. Primed by a sample-barcoded 5' primer and a J-beta primer mix, a second PCR proceeded for 7 to 11 cycles. TCRdb itself ran the 5' RACE reads through MiXCR, one entry per CDR3 protein. The table records 650,000 to 1,000,000 distinct CDR3 sequences, around 34% of them present only once. The sequencing input was blood. The source of these receptors is a man aged 18 to 29 in good health.

This clonotype was seen a few times. This chain joins TRBV12-3 or TRBV12-4 and TRBJ2-7; D gene ambiguous. This CDR3 contains 16 residues. V was cut by 3 bases and J by 4 bases, with 19 bases left in between. The CDR3 spells CASSFLEIPSHYEQYF. The CDR3 DNA is TGTGCCAGCAGTTTTTTGGAAATCCCGTCCCATTACGAGCAGTACTTC.

Note on this clonotype: It may be a read error: a sequence one base away is much more abundant. For the CDR3, the DNA is TGTGCCAGCAGTGTAGGAAGTAGCATGACCCAGTACTTC. Encoded protein: CASSVGSSMTQYF. The rearrangement joins TRBV12-3 or TRBV12-4 to TRBJ2-5, with D unclear. The V and J ends lost 5 bases and 7 bases respectively, with 14 bases between them. The CDR3 loop spans 13 amino acids.

The chain links TRBV2 to TRBJ2-3; the D is unclear. Germline V gene data show CDR1 as SNHLY and CDR2 as FYNNEI. Trimming cost V 0 bases and J 4 bases, with 11 bases left between them. This CDR3 spans 15 amino acids. The chain's CDR3 is CASSEAGYGSDTQYF. The CDR3 DNA is TGTGCCAGCAGTGAAGCGGGATACGGGTCAGATACGCAGTATTTT.

This chain joins TRBV7-2 and TRBJ1-3; D possibly corresponds to TRBD1 (6 bases). Trimming stripped 3 bases from V and 4 bases from J, with 13 bases between. The CDR3 has 15 amino acids. The germline V gene has CDR1 SGHTA and CDR2 FQGNSA. The CDR3 DNA is TGTGCCAGCAGCTTTTACAGGGACGGGGGAAACACCATATATTTT. This encodes CASSFYRDGGNTIYF.

On this clonotype itself: A read error is possible here, since a much larger clone lies one base away. The V call is TRBV6-2 or TRBV6-3, the J call TRBJ2-1; D may be TRBD1 (7 bases). Germline V gives CDR1 MNHEY, CDR2 SVGEGT. V gave up 3 bases and J gave up 6 bases, with 24 bases separating them. The CDR3 has 18 residues. The CDR3 sequence: CASSYGTGGQGVSNEQFF. The DNA for the CDR3 is TGTGCCAGCAGTTATGGAACCGGAGGGCAGGGGGTAAGCAATGAGCAGTTCTTC.

This clonotype was detected a few times. This chain joins TRBV9 and TRBJ2-1; D may be TRBD1 or TRBD2 (5 bases each). This CDR3 is 13 amino acids long. Germline V gene lookup returns CDR1 SGDLS and CDR2 YYNGEE. V was cut by 0 bases and J by 10 bases, with 11 bases left in between. For the CDR3, the DNA is TGTGCCAGCAGCGTAGGGGGGTCACGGGAGCAGTTCTTC. Translation gives CASSVGGSREQFF.

This sequence joins TRBV7-2 and TRBJ1-4; perhaps TRBD1 as D (5 bases). CDR3 size: 14 residues. Germline-derived CDR1 and CDR2 are SGHTA and FQGNSA. Trimming took off 8 bases at V and 5 bases at J, with 15 bases between the two ends. For the CDR3, the DNA is TGTGCCAGCGGACTAGGGGCGGAGAATGAAAAACTGTTTTTT. Protein product: CASGLGAENEKLFF.

The table lists this clonotype with a count of one. The chain uses TRBV12-3 or TRBV12-4 and TRBJ2-4, with D hard to call. The CDR3 spans 12 residues. Trimming stripped 4 bases from V and 13 bases from J, with 14 bases between. This CDR3 reads CASSSNPYKQYF. CDR3 DNA: TGTGCCAGCAGTTCAAATCCATACAAGCAGTACTTC.

This clonotype was observed a few times. The chain couples TRBV7-8 to TRBJ2-3; D tentatively fits TRBD1 or TRBD2 (6 bases each). Germline CDR1 reads SGHVS; CDR2 reads FQNEAQ. With 5 bases removed from V and 7 bases from J, the gap between germline ends came to 19 bases. CDR3 length: 15 residues. The DNA for the CDR3 is TGTGCCAGCAGCCCACTACGGGGGCACCGACATACGCAGTATTTT. Amino acid sequence: CASSPLRGHRHTQYF. The complete variable domain, with remaining parts taken from reference TRBV7-8 and TRBJ2-3, reads GAGVSQSPRYKVAKRGQDVALRCDPISGHVSLFWYQQALGQGPEFLTYFQNEAQLDKSGLPSDRFFAERPEGSVSTLKIQRTQQEDSAVYLCASSPLRGHRHTQYFGPGTRLTVL.

The chain joins TRBV5-5 to TRBJ2-7; D is possibly TRBD1 (6 bases). Germline values: CDR1 SGHKS, CDR2 YYEKEE (reference sequence). V lost 4 bases, J lost 0 bases, and 11 bases lay in between. This CDR3 has 14 amino acids. The CDR3 bases are TGTGCCAGCAGCCCTCAGACAGGCTCCTACGAGCAGTACTTC. Translated: CASSPQTGSYEQYF.

Worth noting for this clonotype: One end of the junction is discordant with germline, which a read error may explain. The rearrangement links TRBV9 to TRBJ2-7; possible D gene TRBD2, 6 bases. Germline assignment: CDR1 SGDLS and CDR2 YYNGEE. The CDR3 spans 15 residues. The CDR3 protein is CANSFRDSFSYEQYF. Written as DNA, the CDR3 is TGTGCCAACAGCTTCCGGGACTCCTTCTCCTACGAGCAGTACTTC.

This clonotype was seen a handful of times. The rearrangement links TRBV7-9 to TRBJ1-2; D call uncertain. From germline, CDR1 is SEHNR and CDR2 FQNEAQ (reference sequence). CDR3 length equals 17 residues. V lost 2 bases, J lost 6 bases, and 22 bases lay in between. CDR3 in amino acids: CASSLPLLRKGGDGYTF. The DNA for the CDR3 is TGTGCCAGCAGCTTACCTCTACTTAGGAAGGGAGGTGATGGCTACACCTTC.

About this clonotype: Its ends do not fully match the called genes, so a read error is possible. The V and J genes are TRBV10-3 and TRBJ1-5; D remains unclear. The CDR3 runs to 13 residues. Germline V gives CDR1 ENHRY, CDR2 SYGVKD. DNA for the CDR3: TGTGCCATCGGGCCCGTCAGCAAGCAGCCCCAGCATTTT. The encoded protein is CAIGPVSKQPQHF.

CDR3 DNA sequence: TGTGCCAGCAGCCAAGAAAACAGGGCCAGGACTGAAGCTTTCTTT. Translating it yields CASSQENRARTEAFF. The chain couples TRBV3-1 to TRBJ1-1, with D maybe TRBD1 (6 bases). The CDR3 contains 15 residues. Trimming removed 0 bases from V and 5 bases from J, with 13 bases in between. Germline V gene sequence: CDR1 LGHDT, CDR2 YNNKEL (reference sequence).

The chain joins TRBV28 to TRBJ1-1; 7 nucleotides agree with TRBD1. With V trimmed by 7 bases and J by 0 bases, 8 bases remained unmatched. Germline V gene sequence: CDR1 MDHEN, CDR2 SYDVKM. There are 15 residues in the CDR3. The CDR3 spells CASNTPGGMNTEAFF. CDR3 in DNA: TGTGCCAGCAACACTCCAGGGGGAATGAACACTGAAGCTTTCTTT.

The CDR3 loop reads CASGAGEQGTQYF. The CDR3 region has the DNA TGTGCCAGTGGAGCGGGGGAGCAGGGCACGCAGTATTTT. This chain connects TRBV12-3 or TRBV12-4 to TRBJ2-3; TRBD2 matches at 8 bases. The CDR3 loop spans 13 amino acids. V lost 9 bases to trimming and J lost 9 bases; unmatched junction nucleotides: 11.

This clonotype was recorded a few times. The gene calls are TRBV7-9 and TRBJ2-1; the D is unclear. This CDR3 is 14 amino acids long. V was trimmed by 0 bases and J by 5 bases, leaving 8 bases between them. In germline, CDR1 is SEHNR, CDR2 FQNEAQ (reference sequence). CDR3 region: CASSLARGDNEQFF. CDR3 nucleotide sequence: TGTGCCAGCAGCTTAGCGCGCGGCGACAATGAGCAGTTCTTC.

The chain is built from TRBV9 and TRBJ2-1; D is unresolved. Germline CDR1 and CDR2: SGDLS and YYNGEE. The CDR3 spans 14 residues. V was shortened by 0 bases and J by 10 bases, with 14 bases between the two germline ends. The DNA of the CDR3 is TGTGCCAGCAGCGTAGCTGGGCAGCCCTCGGAGCAGTTCTTC. It is translated as CASSVAGQPSEQFF.